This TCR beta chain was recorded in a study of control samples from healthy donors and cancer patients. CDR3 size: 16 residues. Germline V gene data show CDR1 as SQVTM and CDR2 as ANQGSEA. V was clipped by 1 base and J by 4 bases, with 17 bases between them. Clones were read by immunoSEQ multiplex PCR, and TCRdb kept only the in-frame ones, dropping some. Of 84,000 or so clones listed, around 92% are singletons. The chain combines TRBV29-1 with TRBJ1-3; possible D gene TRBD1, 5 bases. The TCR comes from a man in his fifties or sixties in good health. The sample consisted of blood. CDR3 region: CSVEGWTGTEGNTIYF. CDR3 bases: TGCAGCGTTGAAGGCTGGACCGGGACCGAAGGAAACACCATATATTTT.